This T cell receptor beta chain emerged from a study of T cell responses to AZD1222 COVID-19 vaccine. Trimming removed 4 bases from V and 3 bases from J, with 0 bases in between. This CDR3 spans 11 amino acids. Sequenced by immunoSEQ multiplex PCR; TCRdb stores in-frame clones only, minus some. The table shows over 150,000 clones, with 88% occurring only once. V gene TRBV12-3 or TRBV12-4 combines with J gene TRBJ2-2, with D uncertain. This sequence was found in an adult in good health. Sample: peripheral blood, taken on day 0 of AZD1222 vaccination. The CDR3 is CASSYTGELFF. The CDR3 coding sequence is TGTGCCAGCAGTTACACCGGGGAGCTGTTTTTT.